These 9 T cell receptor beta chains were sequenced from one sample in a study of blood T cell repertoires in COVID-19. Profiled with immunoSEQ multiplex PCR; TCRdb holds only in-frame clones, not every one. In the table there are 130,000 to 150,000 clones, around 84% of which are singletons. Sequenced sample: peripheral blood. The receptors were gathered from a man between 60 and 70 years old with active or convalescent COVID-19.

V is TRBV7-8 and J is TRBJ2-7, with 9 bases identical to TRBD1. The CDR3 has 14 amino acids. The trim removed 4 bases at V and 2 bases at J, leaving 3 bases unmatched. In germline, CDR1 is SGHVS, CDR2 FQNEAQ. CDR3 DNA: TGTGCCAGCAGCTCAGGGACAGGGCCCTACGAGCAGTACGTC. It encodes CASSSGTGPYEQYV.

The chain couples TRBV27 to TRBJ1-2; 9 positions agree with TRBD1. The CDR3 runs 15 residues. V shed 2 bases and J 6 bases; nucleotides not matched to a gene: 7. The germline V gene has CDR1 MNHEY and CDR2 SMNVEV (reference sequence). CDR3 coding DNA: TGTGCCAGCAGTTTAAGGAGGACAGGGGATAATGGCTACACCTTC. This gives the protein CASSLRRTGDNGYTF.

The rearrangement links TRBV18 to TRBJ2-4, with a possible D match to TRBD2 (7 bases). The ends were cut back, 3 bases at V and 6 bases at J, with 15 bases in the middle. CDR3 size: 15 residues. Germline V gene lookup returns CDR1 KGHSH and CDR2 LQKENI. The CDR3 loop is CASSPSRGASNIQYF. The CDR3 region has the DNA TGTGCCAGCTCACCCTCCCGGGGGGCGTCAAACATTCAGTACTTC.

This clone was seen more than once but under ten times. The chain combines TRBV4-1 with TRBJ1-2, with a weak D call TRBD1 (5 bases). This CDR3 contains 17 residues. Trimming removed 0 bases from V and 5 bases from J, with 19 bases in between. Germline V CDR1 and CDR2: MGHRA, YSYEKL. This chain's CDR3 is CASSQEVSVRGLYGYTF. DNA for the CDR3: TGCGCCAGCAGCCAAGAAGTAAGCGTGCGGGGACTTTATGGCTACACCTTC.

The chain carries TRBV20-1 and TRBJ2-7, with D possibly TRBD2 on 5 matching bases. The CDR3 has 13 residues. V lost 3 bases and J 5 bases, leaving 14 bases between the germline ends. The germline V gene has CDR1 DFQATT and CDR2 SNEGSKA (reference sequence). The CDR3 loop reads CSASVGSGDEQYF. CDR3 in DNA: TGCAGTGCTAGTGTTGGGAGTGGTGACGAGCAGTACTTC.

The CDR3 is CASSRGQGYGYTF. The CDR3 coding sequence is TGTGCCAGCAGTCGGGGACAGGGGTATGGCTACACCTTC. The chain joins TRBV27 to TRBJ1-2, with TRBD1 matching 10 bases. The length of the CDR3 is 13 residues. V gave up 5 bases and J gave up 5 bases; unmatched junction bases: 2. Germline V gives CDR1 MNHEY, CDR2 SMNVEV (reference sequence).

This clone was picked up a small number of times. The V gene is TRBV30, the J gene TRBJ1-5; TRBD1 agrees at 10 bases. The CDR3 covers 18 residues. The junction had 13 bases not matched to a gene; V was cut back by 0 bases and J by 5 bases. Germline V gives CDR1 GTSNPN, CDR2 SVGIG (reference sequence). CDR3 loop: CAWSVPPPPTGGDQPQHF. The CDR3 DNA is TGTGCCTGGAGTGTACCCCCACCCCCGACAGGGGGCGATCAGCCCCAGCATTTT.

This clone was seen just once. The CDR3 DNA is TGTGCCAGCAGTTACTTCGACAGATACAATCAGCCCCAGCATTTT. It translates to CASSYFDRYNQPQHF. The chain employs TRBV6-2 or TRBV6-3 and TRBJ1-5, with D maybe TRBD1 (5 bases). The V gene's germline CDR1 is MNHEY and CDR2 SVGEGT. The ends were cut back, 1 base at V and 3 bases at J, with 10 bases in the middle. The CDR3 loop spans 15 amino acids.

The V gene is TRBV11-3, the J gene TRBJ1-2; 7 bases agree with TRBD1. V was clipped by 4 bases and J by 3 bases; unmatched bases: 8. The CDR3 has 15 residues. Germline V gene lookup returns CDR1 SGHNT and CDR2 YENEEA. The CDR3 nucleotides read TGTGCCAGCAGCTCGCGACAGGGACTAGACTATGGCTACACCTTC. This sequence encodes CASSSRQGLDYGYTF.